These 5 T cell receptor beta chains originate from one sample sequenced in a study of regulatory T cells in long-lasting Graves disease. The time point: newly diagnosed GD, antithyroid drugs for less than 3 months. Generation of the TCR library employed RNA extracted from PBMCs. Arm-PCR with iRepertoire HTBI primers amplified the CDR3 regions for these TCR beta libraries. TCRdb re-called the multiplex PCR reads through MiXCR, storing one row per CDR3 protein. The table has 400,000 to 450,000 distinct CDR3 sequences, 15% seen once; the top ten hold 16%. This sample was shared with a second study, whose subject was T cells in Graves' hyperthyroidism and ophthalmopathy.

Material: peripheral blood mononuclear cells (PBMCs), obtained at new diagnosis, from a patient treated with antithyroid drugs. These receptors were obtained from a woman aged 30 to 39 with Graves disease.

The rearrangement joins TRBV19 to TRBJ2-1; D call uncertain. There are 12 residues in the CDR3. V dropped 3 bases and J dropped 5 bases, with 5 bases sitting between them. Germline CDR1 reads LNHDA; CDR2 reads SQIVND (reference sequence). CDR3 in amino acids: CASSISNNEQFF. The CDR3 region has the DNA TGTGCCAGTAGTATCTCAAACAATGAGCAGTTCTTC.

This clonotype was seen at least ten times. The chain joins TRBV10-3 to TRBJ1-2; 7 positions match TRBD1. The germline gives CDR1 ENHRY, CDR2 SYGVKD. The CDR3 extends over 13 amino acids. V lost 8 bases and J lost 6; bases outside the gene matches: 9. This CDR3 is CAIGDTTGNGYTF. The CDR3 DNA sequence: TGTGCCATCGGGGATACGACAGGGAATGGCTACACCTTC.

This clonotype was seen ten or more times. This chain's CDR3 is CATSDAGTSPWPSDTQYF. The DNA for the CDR3 is TGTGCCACCAGTGACGCCGGGACTAGCCCCTGGCCCTCAGATACGCAGTATTTT. The V and J genes are TRBV24-1 and TRBJ2-3; 9 nucleotides match TRBD2. V dropped 4 bases and J dropped 4; count of bases not matched to a gene: 14. The CDR3 length is 18 residues. Per germline, CDR1 KGHDR and CDR2 SFDVKD.

This clonotype was seen a few times. V gene TRBV11-1 combines with J gene TRBJ2-1, with TRBD1 identical over 8 bases. The germline CDR1 and CDR2 sequences are SGHAT and FQDESV (reference sequence). V shed 4 bases and J 5 bases; nucleotides not matched to a gene: 7. The CDR3 extends over 15 amino acids. CDR3 residues: CASSSRGTGNNEQFF. In nucleotides, the CDR3 is TGTGCCAGCAGCTCAAGGGGGACAGGCAACAATGAGCAGTTCTTC.

The chain employs TRBV2 and TRBJ1-2; D is ambiguous. Trimming stripped 2 bases from V and 7 bases from J, with 11 bases between. The CDR3 loop spans 13 amino acids. Germline lookup yields CDR1 SNHLY and CDR2 FYNNEI. CDR3 protein: CASSELGEGGYTF. The CDR3 DNA reads TGTGCCAGCAGTGAACTTGGGGAAGGTGGCTACACCTTC.